This T cell receptor (beta chain) originates from a study of CXCR3-negative and CXCR3-positive naive CD8 T cells. TRB cDNA was prepared as libraries by UMI-labeled 5' RACE. Using the 5' RACE reads, TCRdb records one entry per CDR3 protein without DNA. The sample has over 100,000 distinct CDR3 sequences. The CDR3 contains 19 residues. Germline CDR1 is SQVTM and CDR2 is ANQGSEA. The chain has TRBV29-1 and TRBJ2-2; TCRdb's D call, TRBD2, is unchecked because there is no DNA. Sequencing was done on a sample of naive CXCR3- CD8+ T cells from blood. Subset reported: CD45RO-CCR7+CD27+CD95- naive CD8+ T cells lacking CXCR3 (TNR3-). This clonotype originated in a human donor in good health. Some clones in this sample may be carry-over from other donors' samples. CDR3 amino acids: CSVVLAGDADLRTEGELFF.